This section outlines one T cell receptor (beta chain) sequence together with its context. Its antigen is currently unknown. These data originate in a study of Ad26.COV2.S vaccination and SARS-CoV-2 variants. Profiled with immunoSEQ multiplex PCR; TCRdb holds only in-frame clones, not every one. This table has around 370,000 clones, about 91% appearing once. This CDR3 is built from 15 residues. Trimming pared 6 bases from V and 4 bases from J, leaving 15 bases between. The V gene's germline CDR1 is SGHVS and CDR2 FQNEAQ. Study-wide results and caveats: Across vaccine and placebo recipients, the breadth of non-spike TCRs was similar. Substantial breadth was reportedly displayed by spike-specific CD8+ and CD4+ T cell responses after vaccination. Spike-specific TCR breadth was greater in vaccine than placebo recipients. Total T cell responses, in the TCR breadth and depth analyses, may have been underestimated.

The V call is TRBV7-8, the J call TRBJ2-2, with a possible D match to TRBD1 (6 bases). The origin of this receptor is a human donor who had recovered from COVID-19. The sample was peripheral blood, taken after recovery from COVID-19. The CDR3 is CASSSPGQGTGELFF. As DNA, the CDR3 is TGTGCCAGCAGTTCACCGGGACAAGGCACCGGGGAGCTGTTTTTT.